A single sample is the source of the 5 T cell receptor beta chains below, sequenced in a study of T-cell memory formation after mild COVID-19 (dated by TCRdb to 2020 to 2023). The library was built by means of 5' RACE. These reads were obtained on an Illumina NovaSeq 6000. The public reads were reprocessed in TCRdb via fastp at Q25 and MiXCR, keeping in-frame beta chains. Each entry is one CDR3 protein sequence, shown with its most common DNA and genes. Within this sample are 150,000 to 200,000 distinct CDR3 sequences, with around a third of them counted one time only. The leading ten clones occupy around 12% of the sample. The sequenced material came from PBMCs or a T cell subset sorted from them (not recorded which). The receptors derive from an adult woman who had mild COVID-19 (a few samples of this study predate the infection). The sample titles of this study are shuffled in the database, so cell type and time point are left out; the donor was told from shared clones.

This chain connects TRBV9 to TRBJ2-3, with 8 bases fitting TRBD2. The CDR3 is 17 amino acids. V shed 0 bases, J shed 1 base, and the junction held 7 bases outside the gene matches. Germline V gene lookup returns CDR1 SGDLS and CDR2 YYNGEE. CDR3 residues: CASSVDGGGRGTDTQYF. CDR3 bases: TGTGCCAGCAGCGTAGATGGCGGGGGGCGAGGCACAGATACGCAGTATTTT.

This clonotype was detected a few times. The chain recombines TRBV12-3 or TRBV12-4 with TRBJ2-1; D ambiguous. V was pared by 6 bases and J by 4 bases, with 10 bases between. The CDR3 covers 13 residues. CDR3 DNA sequence: TGTGCCAGCAGGCGAGACTTGTACAATGAGCAGTTCTTC. This translates into CASRRDLYNEQFF.

The V call is TRBV5-6, the J call TRBJ2-6, with no clear D. Germline CDR1 and CDR2: SGHDT and YYEEEE. Trimming took 0 bases from V and 2 from J, leaving 6 bases between them. The CDR3 loop spans 15 amino acids. Here the CDR3 reads CASSLVGTGANVLTF. The CDR3 DNA reads as TGTGCCAGCAGCTTGGTTGGGACTGGGGCCAACGTCCTGACTTTC.

The rearrangement links TRBV5-1 to TRBJ1-2, with 7 bases aligning to TRBD1. J was trimmed by 8 bases and V by 4 bases; bases with no gene match: 8. This CDR3 is built from 13 residues. Germline CDR1 and CDR2: SGHRS and YFSETQ. The CDR3 loop reads CASSPGQAVGYTF. The CDR3 DNA reads TGCGCCAGCAGCCCAGGACAGGCAGTAGGCTACACCTTC.

This clonotype came up a few times. This sequence joins TRBV5-6 and TRBJ2-5; the D gene could be TRBD1 or TRBD2 (7 bases each). There are 13 residues in the CDR3. Germline CDR1 and CDR2: SGHDT and YYEEEE. V was trimmed by 3 bases and J by 5 bases, leaving 11 bases between them. The CDR3 sequence: CASSSQGGETQYF. The CDR3 nucleotides read TGTGCCAGCAGCTCGCAGGGGGGGGAGACCCAGTACTTC.